This is a list of T cell receptor beta chains from one sample in a study of post-analysis software for immune sequencing data. TCRdb reanalysed the PCR reads using MiXCR and keeps one entry per CDR3 protein. The sample shows about 680,000 distinct CDR3 sequences, approximately 60% of them seen only once. Sequenced material: blood. These receptors came from a girl aged 2-10 years with multiple sclerosis. Each CDR3 is given with its conserved first and last residue. D genes are given only for firm matches. Size is stated for part of the rows, as once, few or many counts, or as a class when the clone is expanded.

clone size	D gene	V gene	J gene	CDR3 protein	CDR3 DNA
-	TRBD1	TRBV7-4	TRBJ2-1	CASKDRGHYNEQFF	TGTGCCAGCAAGGACAGGGGGCACTACAATGAGCAGTTCTTC
-	-	TRBV7-3	TRBJ1-1	CASSLYSGTEAFF	TGTGCCAGCAGCTTATATTCAGGCACTGAAGCTTTCTTT
few	-	TRBV9	TRBJ2-1	CASSVEGYNEQFF	TGTGCCAGCAGCGTCGAGGGGTACAATGAGCAGTTCTTC
-	-	TRBV18	TRBJ2-5	CASSLSGTGQETQYF	TGTGCCAGCTCACTGTCCGGGACGGGTCAAGAGACCCAGTACTTC
-	-	TRBV6-1	TRBJ2-1	CAGNGGFSYNEQFF	TGTGCCGGCAACGGGGGATTCTCCTACAATGAGCAGTTCTTC
few	-	TRBV10-2	TRBJ1-4	CASSPDRGKLFF	TGCGCCAGCAGCCCCGATCGTGGGAAACTGTTTTTT
-	-	TRBV7-2	TRBJ2-2	CAGFDGFTNTGELFF	TGTGCCGGATTTGACGGGTTTACGAACACCGGGGAGCTGTTTTTT
-	-	TRBV29-1	TRBJ2-7	CSALTGYEQYF	TGCAGCGCCTTAACAGGCTACGAGCAGTACTTC
-	-	TRBV6-1	TRBJ2-5	CASRLTLEYF	TGTGCCAGCAGGTTGACCCTTGAGTACTTC
few	-	TRBV12-3/TRBV12-4	TRBJ2-4	CASSRGENIQYF	TGTGCCAGCAGCCGTGGAGAAAACATTCAGTACTTC
-	-	TRBV12-3/TRBV12-4	TRBJ1-1	CASSLLKVWGTEAFF	TGTGCCAGCAGTTTACTGAAGGTCTGGGGCACTGAAGCTTTCTTT
few	TRBD1	TRBV25-1	TRBJ1-1	CASSGQGLAFF	TGTGCCAGCAGTGGACAGGGGCTAGCTTTCTTT
-	-	TRBV29-1	TRBJ2-5	CSVWSAGETQYF	TGCAGCGTTTGGTCTGCGGGAGAGACCCAGTACTTC
-	-	TRBV7-9	TRBJ1-4	CASSPPVGNEKLFF	TGTGCCAGCAGCCCACCGGTCGGTAATGAAAAACTGTTTTTT
few	TRBD2	TRBV20-1	TRBJ2-1	CSARPSLRGRAGEQFF	TGCAGTGCTAGGCCCTCTCTTCGCGGGAGGGCGGGTGAGCAGTTCTTC
-	-	TRBV6-2/TRBV6-3	TRBJ2-1	CASSSLSGGEQFF	TGTGCCAGCAGTTCTCTTAGCGGAGGTGAGCAGTTCTTC
-	TRBD2	TRBV12-3/TRBV12-4	TRBJ2-1	CASSGAGGAVVNEQFF	TGTGCCAGCTCGGGGGCCGGGGGGGCCGTTGTGAATGAGCAGTTCTTC
-	-	TRBV4-2	TRBJ1-1	CASSRIKETEAFF	TGTGCCAGCAGCCGAATCAAGGAGACTGAAGCTTTCTTT
-	TRBD1	TRBV20-1	TRBJ2-5	CSAPDRENWETQYF	TGCAGTGCACCTGACAGGGAAAATTGGGAGACCCAGTACTTC
-	-	TRBV29-1	TRBJ1-2	CSAENYGYTF	TGCAGCGCTGAGAACTATGGCTACACCTTC
once	TRBD1	TRBV27	TRBJ1-5	CASSPGQGAGSNQPQHF	TGTGCCAGCAGCCCGGGACAGGGGGCGGGGAGCAATCAGCCCCAGCATTTT
-	-	TRBV6-2/TRBV6-3	TRBJ2-1	CASSYPEVRGGTYNEQFF	TGTGCCAGCAGTTACCCCGAAGTTAGGGGGGGCACCTACAATGAGCAGTTCTTC
-	TRBD2	TRBV7-2	TRBJ2-5	CASMPWASGGAGETQYF	TGTGCCAGCATGCCGTGGGCTAGCGGGGGGGCTGGAGAGACCCAGTACTTC
once	TRBD1	TRBV6-1	TRBJ1-4	CASRQPRDREKLFF	TGTGCCAGCAGGCAACCCCGGGACAGGGAAAAACTGTTTTTT
-	-	TRBV13	TRBJ1-1	CASSLRRAQNTEAFF	TGTGCCAGCAGCCTCCGTCGGGCGCAGAACACTGAAGCTTTCTTT
once	TRBD1	TRBV9	TRBJ2-1	CASSVVGQGTYNEQFF	TGTGCCAGCAGCGTAGTGGGACAGGGAACCTACAATGAGCAGTTCTTC